Described below is a single T cell receptor beta chain sequence and its context. This sample stems from a study of blood T cell repertoires in COVID-19. In the original workflow: Amplification of reference gene primers was used by the study to estimate nucleated cell counts. Sequencing was performed with immunoSEQ multiplex PCR; in TCRdb, only in-frame clones are kept and a portion is missing. V and J calls and clone size come straight from that table; D and trimming were deduced from the DNA. The table lists roughly 230,000 clones, 89% of them singletons, with approximately 4.6% in the top ten. CDR1 is SGHVS and CDR2 is FNYEAQ in the germline V gene. V was trimmed by 0 bases and J by 0 bases, leaving 6 bases between them. This CDR3 spans 15 amino acids.

The specimen sequenced was peripheral blood. The sequence was obtained from a middle-aged woman who had recovered from COVID-19. This chain links TRBV7-6 with TRBJ1-5, with D possibly matching TRBD1 (6 bases). The CDR3 protein is CASSLAGGSNQPQHF. The CDR3 region has the DNA TGTGCCAGCAGCTTAGCAGGGGGTAGCAATCAGCCCCAGCATTTT.